These T cell receptor beta chains were read from a single sample in a study of T cell responses to AZD1222 COVID-19 vaccine. The data were produced by immunoSEQ multiplex PCR, yet TCRdb's version contains in-frame clones alone and is incomplete. The data contain approximately 120,000 clones, approximately 90% of them seen just once; the ten biggest clones take up 4.5%. This material consisted of peripheral blood, taken on day 0 of AZD1222 vaccination. The origin of the receptors is an adult in good health. Each CDR3 is given with its conserved first and last residue.

v_call	cdr3_length	cdr3_aa
TRBV5-1	15	CASSLGTSSGNTIYF
TRBV5-4	17	CASTFRTSGGAGETQYF
TRBV6-5	14	CASSSGPLNTEAFF
TRBV7-2	16	CASSPRGQGAGEKLFF
TRBV20-1	11	CSARDNTEAFF
TRBV2	13	CASSLQTTYGYTF
TRBV9	15	CASSVAGGLGETQYF
TRBV27	14	CASSFWGAGYGYTF
TRBV10-1	13	CASSETGRNEQFF
TRBV7-8	16	CASSFRRDRVNDEQFF
TRBV2	17	CASTRGGFSLQNYGYTF
TRBV19	15	CASSRPSGNTGELFF
TRBV6-2/TRBV6-3	13	CASSPSLIAEAFF
TRBV6-2/TRBV6-3	15	CASSYSIEMNTEAFF
TRBV30	13	CAWSVLGETEAFF
TRBV13	16	CASSTPRQEGGETQYF
TRBV7-2	16	CASSLRRSSGANVLTF
TRBV6-1	12	CASSEGVYEQYF
TRBV5-6	15	CASSLMGPIFYEQYF
TRBV29-1	16	CSVKQGSKNDAYEQYF
TRBV7-2	13	CASRPDRVEKLFF
TRBV7-2	14	CASSKGQGYDEQFF
TRBV4-3	17	CASRLGQGGGHTDTQYF
TRBV27	15	CASSLGQGVRNEQFF
TRBV6-5	14	CASRKGAAGNTIYF
TRBV14	16	CASSQVSGATNEKLFF
TRBV25-1	15	CASSEEAGYTNEQFF
TRBV20-1	11	CSADGKGGYTF
TRBV6-6	13	CASGTGRHQPQHF
TRBV7-9	15	CASSLERGQGSPLHF
TRBV4-3	15	CASSQVGRANYGYTF
TRBV6-5	12	CASRPPGEGYTF
TRBV10-3	13	CAIRAGSTYGYTF
TRBV4-1	13	CASSQVGNTEAFF
TRBV5-6	13	CASSLVPEETQYF
TRBV4-2	16	CASSQEGAQGPGELFF
TRBV19	15	CASSSGTAFNEKLFF
TRBV4-3	15	CASSQDAGGAYEQYF
TRBV20-1	11	CSATRYTEAFF
TRBV6-5	14	CASDRGVYTDTQYF
TRBV7-2	15	CASSLARSKYNEQFF
TRBV27	14	CASSDSGRTDTQYF
TRBV6-2/TRBV6-3	14	CASSSNRLGDTQYF
TRBV9	15	CASSAPGQDNSPLHF
TRBV9	17	CASSPRQDLSSYNEQFF